This T cell receptor beta chain was recovered during a study of T cells in Graves' hyperthyroidism and ophthalmopathy. Across the whole study: Peripheral blood collection took place at initial diagnosis, before any treatment. Study findings and constraints: In validation, the model predicted ophthalmopathy. These predictions came a median approximately 6.5 months before onset.

Looked up from germline, CDR1 is LGHNT and CDR2 is FRNRAP. With V trimmed by 3 bases and J by 2 bases, 16 bases remained unmatched. This CDR3 has 19 amino acids. The source material, RNA transcripts, was used to amplify TCR beta CDR3 regions. An initial round of RT-PCR targeting the TCR CDR3 relied on the HTBI primer set. MiXCR was run by TCRdb on the multiplex PCR reads, yielding one entry per CDR3 protein. The table lists under 400,000 distinct CDR3 sequences, around a sixth of them singletons. A remark on this clonotype: No antigen is known for it.

Sequenced input: blood. The TCR was taken from a man aged 30-40 years with Graves' hyperthyroidism. V usage is TRBV12-5 and J usage is TRBJ2-3, with 8 bases fitting TRBD2. The CDR3 region is CASGFPTRMAGGSTDTQYF. The CDR3 region has the DNA TGTGCTAGTGGTTTCCCCACCCGTATGGCGGGAGGATCCACAGATACGCAGTATTTT.